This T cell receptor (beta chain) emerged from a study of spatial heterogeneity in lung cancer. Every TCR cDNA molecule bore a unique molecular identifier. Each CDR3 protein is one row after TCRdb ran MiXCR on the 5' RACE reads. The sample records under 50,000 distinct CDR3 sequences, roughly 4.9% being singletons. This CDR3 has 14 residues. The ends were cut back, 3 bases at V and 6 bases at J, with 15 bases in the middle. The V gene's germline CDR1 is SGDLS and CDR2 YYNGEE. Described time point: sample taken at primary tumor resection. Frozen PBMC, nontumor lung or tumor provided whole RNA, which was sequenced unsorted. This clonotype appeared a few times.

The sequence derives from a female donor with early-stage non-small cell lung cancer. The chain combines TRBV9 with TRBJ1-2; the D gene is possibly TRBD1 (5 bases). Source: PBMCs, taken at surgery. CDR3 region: CASSEGSWGNGYTF. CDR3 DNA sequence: TGTGCCAGCAGCGAGGGATCGTGGGGGAATGGCTACACCTTC.